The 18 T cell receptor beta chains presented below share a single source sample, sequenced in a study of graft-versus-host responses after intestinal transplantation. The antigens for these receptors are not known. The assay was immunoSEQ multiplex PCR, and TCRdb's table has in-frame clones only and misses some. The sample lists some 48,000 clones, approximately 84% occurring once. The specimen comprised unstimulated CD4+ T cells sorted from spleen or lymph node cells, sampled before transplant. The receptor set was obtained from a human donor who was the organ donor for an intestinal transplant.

The CDR3 nucleotides read TGTGCCAGCAGCTTAGCGCCCGTAAGAACGAACACTGAAGCTTTCTTT. Protein: CASSLAPVRTNTEAFF. This chain joins TRBV7-9 and TRBJ1-1, with D hard to call. V shed 0 bases and J shed 1 base, with 12 bases lying between them. CDR1 is SEHNR, CDR2 FQNEAQ, per germline (reference sequence). The CDR3 has 16 amino acids.

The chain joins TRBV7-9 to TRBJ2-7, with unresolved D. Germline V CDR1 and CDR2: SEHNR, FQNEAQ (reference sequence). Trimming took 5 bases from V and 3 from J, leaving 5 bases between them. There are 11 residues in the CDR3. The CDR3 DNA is TGTGCCAGCAGCCTAAACTACGAGCAGTACTTC. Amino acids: CASSLNYEQYF.

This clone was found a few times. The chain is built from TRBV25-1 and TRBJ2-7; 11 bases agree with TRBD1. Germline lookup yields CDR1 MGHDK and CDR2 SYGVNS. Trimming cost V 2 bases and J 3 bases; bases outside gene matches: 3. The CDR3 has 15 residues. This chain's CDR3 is CASSEAGTGGYEQYF. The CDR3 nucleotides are TGTGCCAGCAGTGAAGCAGGGACAGGGGGCTACGAGCAGTACTTC.

CDR3 protein: CSVKGGVRGGQNIQYF. The CDR3 DNA reads as TGCAGCGTCAAAGGGGGGGTCAGGGGCGGTCAAAACATTCAGTACTTC. The chain joins TRBV29-1 to TRBJ2-4, with a tentative D call TRBD2 (7 bases). The CDR3 is 16 amino acids. V was clipped by 6 bases and J by 5 bases, with 23 bases between them. The germline V gene has CDR1 SQVTM and CDR2 ANQGSEA.

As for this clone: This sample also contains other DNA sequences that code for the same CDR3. CDR3: CASSPGQNSPLHF. CDR3 in DNA: TGTGCCAGCTCACCGGGACAAAATTCACCCCTCCACTTT. This chain uses TRBV18 with TRBJ1-6; tentatively, D is TRBD1 (6 bases). V shed 3 bases and J shed 7 bases, with 7 bases lying between them. This CDR3 comprises 13 residues. From germline, CDR1 is KGHSH and CDR2 LQKENI.

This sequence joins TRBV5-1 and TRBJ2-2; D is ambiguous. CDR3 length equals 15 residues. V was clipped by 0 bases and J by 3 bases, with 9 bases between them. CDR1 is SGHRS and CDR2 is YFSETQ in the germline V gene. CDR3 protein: CASSLVGSYTGELFF. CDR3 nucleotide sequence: TGCGCCAGCAGCTTGGTCGGGTCCTACACCGGGGAGCTGTTTTTT.

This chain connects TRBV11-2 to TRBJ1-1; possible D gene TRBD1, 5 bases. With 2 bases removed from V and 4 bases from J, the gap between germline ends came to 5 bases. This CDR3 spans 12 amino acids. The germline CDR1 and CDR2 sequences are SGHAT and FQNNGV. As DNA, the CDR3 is TGTGCCAGCAGCTTACAGGGCACTGAAGCTTTCTTT. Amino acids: CASSLQGTEAFF.

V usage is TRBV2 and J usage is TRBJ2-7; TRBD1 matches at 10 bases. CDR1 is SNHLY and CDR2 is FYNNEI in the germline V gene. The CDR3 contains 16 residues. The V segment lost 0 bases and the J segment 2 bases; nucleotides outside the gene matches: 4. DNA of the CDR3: TGTGCCAGCAGTGAAGCTTTGGGGACAGGGGCCTACGAGCAGTACTTC. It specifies CASSEALGTGAYEQYF.

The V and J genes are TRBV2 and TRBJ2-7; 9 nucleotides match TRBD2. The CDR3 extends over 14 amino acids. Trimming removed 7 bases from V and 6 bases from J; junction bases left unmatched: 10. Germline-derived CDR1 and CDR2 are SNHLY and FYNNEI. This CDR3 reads CASISVAGEAEQYF. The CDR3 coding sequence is TGTGCCAGCATTTCGGTAGCGGGAGAGGCCGAGCAGTACTTC. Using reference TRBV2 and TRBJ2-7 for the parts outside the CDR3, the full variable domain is EPEVTQTPSHQVTQMGQEVILRCVPISNHLYFYWYRQILGQKVEFLVSFYNNEISEKSEIFDDQFSVERPDGSNFTLKIRSTKLEDSAMYFCASISVAGEAEQYFGPGTRLTVT.

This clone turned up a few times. The CDR3 DNA reads as TGTGCCAGTAGTAAGAGATTGGACAGCTCGCCCGGAAACACCATATATTTT. This sequence encodes CASSKRLDSSPGNTIYF. This rearrangement joins TRBV19 to TRBJ1-3, with D maybe TRBD1 (6 bases). The CDR3 has 17 amino acids. Trimming pared 4 bases from V and 4 bases from J, leaving 20 bases between. In germline, CDR1 is LNHDA, CDR2 SQIVND (reference sequence).

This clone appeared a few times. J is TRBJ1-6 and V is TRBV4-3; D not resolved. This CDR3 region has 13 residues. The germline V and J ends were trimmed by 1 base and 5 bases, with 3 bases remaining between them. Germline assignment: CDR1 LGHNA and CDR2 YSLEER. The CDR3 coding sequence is TGCGCCAGCAGCCAAGGACATAATTCACCCCTCCACTTT. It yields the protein CASSQGHNSPLHF.

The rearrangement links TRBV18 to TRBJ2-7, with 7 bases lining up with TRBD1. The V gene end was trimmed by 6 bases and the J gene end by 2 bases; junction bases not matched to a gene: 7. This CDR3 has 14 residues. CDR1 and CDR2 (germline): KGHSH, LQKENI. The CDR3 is CASSHRQGPYEQYF. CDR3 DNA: TGTGCCAGCTCGCACAGACAGGGACCCTACGAGCAGTACTTC.

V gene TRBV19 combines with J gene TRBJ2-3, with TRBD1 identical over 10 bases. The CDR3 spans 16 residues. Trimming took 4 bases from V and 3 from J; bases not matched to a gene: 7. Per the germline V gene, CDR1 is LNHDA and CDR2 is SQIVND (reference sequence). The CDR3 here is CASSTPGQGMTDTQYF. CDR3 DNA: TGTGCCAGTAGTACACCGGGACAGGGGATGACAGATACGCAGTATTTT.

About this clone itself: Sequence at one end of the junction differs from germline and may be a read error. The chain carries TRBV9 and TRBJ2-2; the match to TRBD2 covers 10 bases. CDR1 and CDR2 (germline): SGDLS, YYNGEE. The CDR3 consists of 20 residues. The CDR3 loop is CPSSGGPQRGGPGNTGELFF. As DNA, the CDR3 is TGTCCCAGCAGCGGGGGCCCCCAGCGGGGGGGCCCGGGGAACACCGGGGAGCTGTTTTTT.

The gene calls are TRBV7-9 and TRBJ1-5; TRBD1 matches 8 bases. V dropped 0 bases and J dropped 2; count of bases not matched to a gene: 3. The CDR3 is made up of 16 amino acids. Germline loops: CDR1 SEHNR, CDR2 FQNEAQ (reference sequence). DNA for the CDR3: TGTGCCAGCAGCTTAGCGATGACAGGGGGCAATCAGCCCCAGCATTTT. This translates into CASSLAMTGGNQPQHF.

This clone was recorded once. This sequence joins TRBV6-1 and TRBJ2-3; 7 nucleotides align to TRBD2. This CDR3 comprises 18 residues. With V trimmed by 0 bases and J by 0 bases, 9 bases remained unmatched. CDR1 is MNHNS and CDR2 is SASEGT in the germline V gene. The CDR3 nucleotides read TGTGCCAGCAGTGAAGCGCCCCGCAGCGGGGTCAGCACAGATACGCAGTATTTT. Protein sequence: CASSEAPRSGVSTDTQYF.

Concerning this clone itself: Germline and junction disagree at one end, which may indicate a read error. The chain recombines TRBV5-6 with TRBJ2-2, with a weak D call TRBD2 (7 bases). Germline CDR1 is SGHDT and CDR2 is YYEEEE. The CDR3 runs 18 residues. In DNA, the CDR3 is TGTGCCCGCAGCTTGGCTCTTGGGCGGGGGCCCTACACCGGGGAGCTGTTTTTT. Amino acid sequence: CARSLALGRGPYTGELFF. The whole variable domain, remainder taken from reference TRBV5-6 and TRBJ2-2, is DAGVTQSPTHLIKTRGQQVTLRCSPKSGHDTVSWYQQALGQGPQFIFQYYEEEERQRGNFPDRFSGHQFPNYSSELNVNALLLGDSALYLCARSLALGRGPYTGELFFGEGSRLTVL.

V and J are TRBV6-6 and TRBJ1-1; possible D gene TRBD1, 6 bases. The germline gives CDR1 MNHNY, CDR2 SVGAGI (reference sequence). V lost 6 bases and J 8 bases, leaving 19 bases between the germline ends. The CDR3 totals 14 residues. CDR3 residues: CASSNTAGDREAFF. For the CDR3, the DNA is TGTGCCAGCAGCAATACAGCAGGCGACAGGGAAGCTTTCTTT.